A single sample gave rise to the 12 T cell receptor beta chains below, sequenced in a study of blood T cell repertoires in COVID-19. This table comes from immunoSEQ multiplex PCR, and its TCRdb copy is limited to in-frame clones, with some not included. This sample has 300,000 to 450,000 clones, with 85% found just once. Sequencing was done on a sample of peripheral blood. The receptors originated from a woman between 18 and 29 years old with acute or convalescent COVID-19.

This clone was seen just once. V is TRBV28 and J is TRBJ1-4; possible D gene TRBD1, 6 bases. Per germline, CDR1 MDHEN and CDR2 SYDVKM. Between the trimmed V and J ends, which lost 1 base and 4 bases, there was a span of 10 bases. This CDR3 contains 15 residues. The CDR3 DNA is TGTGCCAGCAGTTTATCAGGGGCCGGTAATGAAAAACTGTTTTTT. This codes for CASSLSGAGNEKLFF.

The chain recombines TRBV27 with TRBJ2-5; maybe TRBD2 (5 bases). This CDR3 spans 14 amino acids. CDR1 is MNHEY and CDR2 is SMNVEV in the germline V gene (reference sequence). V dropped 5 bases and J dropped 5 bases, with 15 bases sitting between them. The chain's CDR3 is CASSKNSVGETQYF. In nucleotides, the CDR3 is TGTGCCAGCAGTAAGAATAGCGTGGGGGAGACCCAGTACTTC.

This clone was recorded a few times. Other DNA sequences within the sample encode an identical CDR3. The V gene is TRBV4-1, the J gene TRBJ1-4; perhaps TRBD1 as D (6 bases). Between the trimmed V and J ends, which lost 3 bases and 5 bases, there was a span of 10 bases. CDR1 and CDR2 (germline): MGHRA, YSYEKL. This CDR3 has 14 residues. Here the CDR3 DNA reads TGCGCCAGCAGCCAGGGTAGGGGGAATGAAAAACTGTTTTTT. Its protein is CASSQGRGNEKLFF.

In this sample, this clone turned up once. V usage is TRBV5-5 and J usage is TRBJ2-5; TRBD1 is a possible D gene (5 bases). V was cut by 0 bases and J by 2 bases, with 11 bases left in between. Germline CDR1 is SGHKS and CDR2 is YYEKEE (reference sequence). This CDR3 spans 15 amino acids. The CDR3 bases are TGTGCCAGCAGCTTGGGCCCAACAGGTCAAGAGACCCAGTACTTC. Translating it yields CASSLGPTGQETQYF.

V and J are TRBV19 and TRBJ2-2; D is perhaps TRBD2 (6 bases). Germline V gives CDR1 LNHDA, CDR2 SQIVND (reference sequence). The germline V and J ends were trimmed by 0 bases and 0 bases, with 11 bases remaining between them. The CDR3 runs 17 residues. The CDR3 DNA is TGTGCCAGTAGTATAGATTTGTGGGACTCGAACACCGGGGAGCTGTTTTTT. Translation gives CASSIDLWDSNTGELFF.

V is TRBV28 and J is TRBJ2-7, with TRBD1 matching 11 bases. Germline CDR1 and CDR2: MDHEN and SYDVKM. The CDR3 runs 16 residues. Losses at the gene ends were 2 bases for V and 2 bases for J; bases not matched to a gene: 5. As DNA, the CDR3 is TGTGCCAGCAGTTTACCAGGACAGGGGGCTACCTACGAGCAGTACTTC. Translated, it gives CASSLPGQGATYEQYF.

This chain connects TRBV5-6 to TRBJ2-3; 7 bases are shared with TRBD2. Unmatched junction bases numbered 12, after V lost 4 bases and J lost 4 bases. This CDR3 region has 16 residues. From germline, CDR1 is SGHDT and CDR2 YYEEEE. This CDR3 is CASSQAGRGGSDTQYF. The CDR3 DNA is TGTGCCAGCAGCCAAGCGGGGAGGGGTGGGTCAGATACGCAGTATTTT.

The chain combines TRBV4-1 with TRBJ2-3; TRBD2 matches 14 bases. With 5 bases clipped from V and 0 bases from J, the junction kept 4 bases outside the gene matches. Germline V gives CDR1 MGHRA, CDR2 YSYEKL. The CDR3 is made up of 17 amino acids. The CDR3 DNA is TGCGCCAGCAGCGCGAGGACTAGCGGGAGGAGCACAGATACGCAGTATTTT. Protein: CASSARTSGRSTDTQYF.

The chain links TRBV6-1 to TRBJ2-3; 12 bases map to TRBD2. V trimming: 2 bases; J trimming: 3 bases; junction bases outside the gene matches: 9. The CDR3 has 18 residues. CDR1 and CDR2 from the germline V gene are MNHNS and SASEGT. CDR3 in amino acids: CASSEWLAGGSRTDTQYF. The CDR3 DNA is TGTGCCAGCAGTGAATGGCTAGCGGGAGGGAGTCGGACAGATACGCAGTATTTT.

The V and J genes are TRBV5-1 and TRBJ1-5, with D perhaps TRBD1 (6 bases). With 4 bases removed from V and 1 base from J, the gap between germline ends came to 21 bases. The CDR3 runs to 18 residues. Germline V gene sequence: CDR1 SGHRS, CDR2 YFSETQ. The CDR3 region has the DNA TGCGCCAGCAGCCTCTCCCGTACGAGGGGGGGGAGCAATCAGCCCCAGCATTTT. This codes for CASSLSRTRGGSNQPQHF.

The chain combines TRBV24-1 with TRBJ1-3; 9 bases agree with TRBD1. Germline V lookup: CDR1 KGHDR, CDR2 SFDVKD. V lost 7 bases and J lost 4; bases outside the gene matches: 10. The CDR3 runs 16 residues. In DNA form, the CDR3 reads TGTGCCACCAGAGACGAAACAGGGGGCTCAGGAAACACCATATATTTT. It is translated as CATRDETGGSGNTIYF.

The chain combines TRBV28 with TRBJ1-2; 7 positions agree with TRBD1. Germline CDR1 reads MDHEN; CDR2 reads SYDVKM. The CDR3 runs 18 residues. Losses at the gene ends were 6 bases for V and 0 bases for J; bases not matched to a gene: 16. The CDR3 region is CASSPPAQGTEANYGYTF. CDR3 nucleotide sequence: TGTGCCAGCAGCCCTCCGGCCCAAGGGACAGAAGCTAACTATGGCTACACCTTC.